The text below deals with one T cell receptor beta chain. Its antigen remains unidentified. CDR3 length equals 15 residues. CDR1 and CDR2 from the germline V gene are SGHNT and YENEEA. V lost 5 bases, J lost 6 bases, and 20 bases lay in between. Profiling relied on immunoSEQ multiplex PCR, and the TCRdb table lists in-frame clones only, not all of them. Of 40,000 to 45,000 clones in the sample, approximately 80% were seen once. The sample belongs to a study of OX40 agonist ivuxolimab in advanced cancers. Study overall: Partial responses were achieved by three patients: one hepatocellular carcinoma, two cutaneous melanoma. Study-wide findings and caveats: At 0.1 to 3.0 mg/kg and by week 6, clonal expansion occurred in CD4+ and CD8+ blood T cells.

The sequence came from an adult with an advanced solid tumor such as melanoma, head and neck, liver or kidney cancer. Sequencing was performed on CD4+ or CD8+ T cells sorted from blood, taken in a trial of the OX40 agonist ivuxolimab. This rearrangement joins TRBV11-3 to TRBJ2-7; a possible D gene is TRBD1 (6 bases). The CDR3 protein is CASSRLGTFSSEQYF. In DNA, the CDR3 is TGTGCCAGCAGCCGTCTTGGGACATTTAGTAGCGAGCAGTACTTC.